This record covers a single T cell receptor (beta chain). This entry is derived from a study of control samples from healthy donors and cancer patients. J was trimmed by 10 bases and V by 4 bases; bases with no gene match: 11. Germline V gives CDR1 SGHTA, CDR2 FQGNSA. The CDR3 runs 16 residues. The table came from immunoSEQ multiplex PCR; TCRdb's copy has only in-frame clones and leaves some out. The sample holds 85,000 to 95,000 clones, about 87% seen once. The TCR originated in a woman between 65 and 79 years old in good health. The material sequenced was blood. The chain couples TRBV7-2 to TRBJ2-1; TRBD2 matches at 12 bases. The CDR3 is CASSSSLAGGPREQFF. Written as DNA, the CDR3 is TGTGCCAGCAGCTCGTCTCTAGCGGGAGGGCCTCGGGAGCAGTTCTTC.